This T cell receptor beta chain was sequenced for a study of blood T cell repertoires in COVID-19 (dated by TCRdb to between 2020 and 2021). With regard to the full study: The collaborator samples originated in the United States, Italy and Spain and spanned the acute and convalescent phases of COVID-19. The prospective study material was composed of cDNA or gDNA derived from T cells, B-cell-depleted T cells, or PBMCs. Subjects who had been exposed to COVID-19, were actively infected with it, or had recovered from it provided the deeply sampled blood TCRbeta repertoires that made up the dataset. The repertoires were released in a freely available public database intended as a resource for research on the immune response to SARS-CoV-2. Samples were obtained from the ongoing ImmuneRACE study (first 160 participants) and from roughly 1,300 subjects provided by 6 global collaborators. Nearly every sample came with metadata listing a de-identified subject ID, COVID-19 status, age in years and sex. Where available, HLA class I and class II types were taken from metadata supplied by the sample provider and were not determined by assay-based typing. Points the paper makes about the study in general: Clinical and demographic metadata were provided uncurated, with the amount varying by source and participant.

TCRbeta CDR3 regions were amplified from genomic DNA using the immunoSEQ Assay, a bias-controlled multiplex PCR. As for the original processing: Nucleated cell counts per sample were estimated from amplification of reference gene primers within the assay. To quantify the absolute abundance of each unique TCRbeta CDR3 rearrangement, sequence reads were collapsed and filtered. Productive Simpson clonality was computed per sample as the square root of Simpson's diversity index over productive rearrangements. TCRdb took over this immuneACCESS table, retaining in-frame rearrangements with V and J assigned. Such tables are incomplete; in checked studies, under half of the missing clones stem from an unresolved V gene, and the remainder is unexplained. D and trimming were read from the DNA, whereas the V and J calls and clone size are those reported in that table. This sample comprises roughly 74,000 clones, roughly 88% of them detected only once. The top ten clonotypes cover 1.9% of the sample.

According to the germline V gene (reference sequence), CDR1 reads MNHNY and CDR2 reads SVGAGI. The CDR3, cysteine through phenylalanine, is 11 amino acids long. Kept here is only the CDR3 DNA, which spans 33 bases and is read in frame from base 1. V was cut back by 7 bases and J by 6 bases, leaving a gap of 8 bases between them. On this clone: Its antigen has not been determined. No quality values exist for individual bases; no much larger clone is one base distant.

Whole blood was collected in K2EDTA tubes by collaborating institutions according to the institutions' own protocols. For TCRbeta analysis, collaborators shipped samples as frozen whole blood, isolated PBMCs, or DNA extracted from either of those sample types. In this chain, TRBV6-6 is recombined with TRBJ2-3; a tentative D match to TRBD1 spans 6 bases. The sequenced material came from peripheral blood. The TCR was taken from a woman of 80 years or more with active or convalescent COVID-19. The sequenced DNA: TGTGCCAGCACCCAGGGGGATACGCAGTATTTT. Translated, it reads CASTQGDTQYF.